The next 18 T cell receptor beta chains were all read from a single sample in a study of cytotoxic CD8 clonotypes in ibrutinib-treated CLL. Generated by immunoSEQ multiplex PCR, the TCRdb table keeps only in-frame clones and is missing some. The table includes over 250,000 clones, roughly four fifths detected once. Here the sequenced sample was PBMCs, taken at disease progression, from a patient treated with ibrutinib. These receptors came from a human donor with chronic lymphocytic leukemia.

For this clone: The same CDR3 can be traced to other DNA sequences in this sample. The rearrangement uses TRBV27 and TRBJ2-3; D not resolved. Germline V gives CDR1 MNHEY, CDR2 SMNVEV (reference sequence). Trimming shortened V by 3 bases and J by 6 bases, and 10 bases separated the two germline ends. CDR3 length equals 13 residues. CDR3 sequence: CASSFLPPDTQYF. The CDR3, as DNA: TGTGCCAGCAGTTTTCTCCCCCCGGATACGCAGTATTTT.

The chain uses TRBV9 and TRBJ2-1; no clear D. V gave up 0 bases and J gave up 5 bases, with 9 bases separating them. Looked up from germline, CDR1 is SGDLS and CDR2 is YYNGEE. CDR3 size: 14 residues. CDR3 nucleotide sequence: TGTGCCAGCAGCGTAGCTGGGCAGAACAATGAGCAGTTCTTC. Translation: CASSVAGQNNEQFF. The complete variable domain, with remaining parts taken from reference TRBV9 and TRBJ2-1, reads DSGVTQTPKHLITATGQRVTLRCSPRSGDLSVYWYQQSLDQGLQFLIQYYNGEERAKGNILERFSAQQFPDLHSELNLSSLELGDSALYFCASSVAGQNNEQFFGPGTRLTVL.

As regards this clone: This specimen includes other DNA sequences encoding the same CDR3. This sequence joins TRBV9 and TRBJ2-3; D ambiguous. V lost 0 bases to trimming and J lost 0 bases, with 8 bases between them. The CDR3 has 15 amino acids. Germline V gives CDR1 SGDLS, CDR2 YYNGEE. CDR3: CASSVGPASTDTQYF. CDR3 DNA: TGTGCCAGCAGCGTAGGCCCAGCGAGCACAGATACGCAGTATTTT. Full variable domain (outside the CDR3, taken from reference TRBV9 and TRBJ2-3): DSGVTQTPKHLITATGQRVTLRCSPRSGDLSVYWYQQSLDQGLQFLIQYYNGEERAKGNILERFSAQQFPDLHSELNLSSLELGDSALYFCASSVGPASTDTQYFGPGTRLTVL.

This clone was counted only a few times. The chain employs TRBV11-2 and TRBJ1-6, with TRBD1 identical over 10 bases. The V and J ends lost 5 bases and 13 bases, in that order; junction bases with no gene match: 5. Per germline, CDR1 SGHAT and CDR2 FQNNGV. CDR3 length: 13 amino acids. The CDR3 sequence: CASSEGQGVPLHF. The CDR3 nucleotides are TGTGCCAGCAGCGAAGGACAGGGGGTCCCCCTCCACTTT.

The V and J genes are TRBV7-3 and TRBJ2-3, with TRBD2 identical over 8 bases. V lost 3 bases to trimming and J lost 1 base; unmatched junction nucleotides: 6. The germline gives CDR1 SGHTA, CDR2 FQGTGA. The CDR3 is 16 residues long. This CDR3 is CASSLDRGGGTDTQYF. The CDR3 coding sequence is TGTGCCAGCAGCTTGGACCGGGGGGGCGGCACAGATACGCAGTATTTT.

This clone has a handful of counts. This chain connects TRBV18 to TRBJ2-2; tentative D call: TRBD2 (5 bases). V was shortened by 5 bases and J by 5 bases, with 9 bases between the two germline ends. CDR1 and CDR2 (germline): KGHSH, LQKENI. CDR3 length equals 13 residues. In DNA, the CDR3 is TGTGCCAGCTCATTTAGGAGGACCGGGGAGCTGTTTTTT. It encodes CASSFRRTGELFF.

The rearrangement joins TRBV15 to TRBJ2-6, with unresolved D. The V end was cut by 4 bases, the J end by 1 base, with 5 bases between. The CDR3 is 14 residues long. CDR1 LNHNV and CDR2 YYDKDF come from the germline V gene (reference sequence). CDR3 amino acids: CATSMRSGANVLTF. As DNA, the CDR3 is TGTGCCACCAGCATGCGTTCTGGGGCCAACGTCCTGACTTTC.

CDR3 nucleotides: TGTGCCAACCTCGGGGAGGAGGGCGAGCAGTACTTC. Residues: CANLGEEGEQYF. The gene calls are TRBV2 and TRBJ2-7; maybe TRBD2 (6 bases). The ends were cut back, 10 bases at V and 6 bases at J, with 16 bases in the middle. The length of the CDR3 is 12 residues. CDR1 is SNHLY and CDR2 is FYNNEI in the germline V gene.

In nucleotides, the CDR3 is TGTGCCAGCAGCTTAGGGGGGACTCTTCAAGAGACCCAGTACTTC. This codes for CASSLGGTLQETQYF. The chain has TRBV7-3 and TRBJ2-5; the D gene is possibly TRBD2 (6 bases). This CDR3 is built from 15 residues. V lost 2 bases to trimming and J lost 2 bases, with 12 bases between them. CDR1 and CDR2 from the germline V gene are SGHTA and FQGTGA.

The V gene is TRBV2, the J gene TRBJ1-6; D not certain. The CDR3 is 16 amino acids. V lost 1 base and J lost 2, with 9 bases in between. The V gene's germline CDR1 is SNHLY and CDR2 FYNNEI. Written as DNA, the CDR3 is TGTGCCAGCAGTGAAGTAGCCAGGACCTATAATTCACCCCTCCACTTT. It translates to CASSEVARTYNSPLHF. Looking up the rest from reference TRBV2 and TRBJ1-6 gives the full variable domain: EPEVTQTPSHQVTQMGQEVILRCVPISNHLYFYWYRQILGQKVEFLVSFYNNEISEKSEIFDDQFSVERPDGSNFTLKIRSTKLEDSAMYFCASSEVARTYNSPLHFGNGTRLTVT.

The gene calls are TRBV9 and TRBJ2-3; D not certain. The CDR3 runs 14 residues. Per germline, CDR1 SGDLS and CDR2 YYNGEE. Between the trimmed V and J ends, which lost 1 base and 6 bases, there was a span of 12 bases. For the CDR3, the DNA is TGTGCCAGCAGCGTACCCGCGCTTGGGGATACGCAGTATTTT. Amino acid sequence: CASSVPALGDTQYF.

This chain connects TRBV5-1 to TRBJ1-5; maybe TRBD1 (5 bases). The CDR3 runs to 15 residues. Germline values: CDR1 SGHRS, CDR2 YFSETQ. Trimming left V 0 bases short and J 2 bases short, with 9 bases between. This CDR3 reads CASSLGVGGNQPQHF. For the CDR3, the DNA is TGCGCCAGCAGCTTGGGGGTAGGGGGCAATCAGCCCCAGCATTTT.

This clone was observed a few times. The chain employs TRBV4-1 and TRBJ1-5, with D maybe TRBD1 (6 bases). Deletions cut 4 bases from V and 3 bases from J, with 13 bases between. CDR1 and CDR2 from the germline V gene are MGHRA and YSYEKL. This CDR3 comprises 15 residues. The CDR3 here is CASSPIRGPNQPQHF. For the CDR3, the DNA is TGCGCCAGCAGCCCCATCCGGGGGCCCAATCAGCCCCAGCATTTT.

This clone occurred once. The rearrangement joins TRBV4-1 to TRBJ2-7; D possibly matches TRBD1 or TRBD2 (5 bases each). The CDR3 has 15 amino acids. Germline CDR1 and CDR2: MGHRA and YSYEKL. The V end lost 0 bases, the J end lost 3 bases, and 12 bases lay between the germline ends. The CDR3 loop is CASSQDPGTDYEQYF. CDR3 in DNA: TGCGCCAGCAGCCAAGATCCAGGGACCGACTACGAGCAGTACTTC.

The chain recombines TRBV13 with TRBJ2-6; the D gene is possibly TRBD2 (6 bases). CDR1 and CDR2 from the germline V gene are PRHDT and FYEKMQ (reference sequence). The CDR3 loop spans 16 amino acids. Trimming stripped 10 bases from V and 0 bases from J, with 16 bases between. Written as DNA, the CDR3 is TGTGCCACATGGGAGGCCAGCCACTCTGGGGCCAACGTCCTGACTTTC. Protein: CATWEASHSGANVLTF.

A single count supports this clone. The chain couples TRBV7-9 to TRBJ2-3, with D perhaps matching TRBD1 or TRBD2 (5 bases each). V was shortened by 3 bases and J by 5 bases, with 6 bases between the two germline ends. From germline, CDR1 is SEHNR and CDR2 FQNEAQ (reference sequence). The CDR3 covers 12 residues. CDR3 nucleotide sequence: TGTGCCAGCAGCTTGGGGGTAGATACGCAGTATTTT. It is translated as CASSLGVDTQYF.

The chain combines TRBV7-8 with TRBJ2-7; D not certain. CDR1 and CDR2 (germline): SGHVS, FQNEAQ. The CDR3 runs 14 residues. V gave up 2 bases and J gave up 4 bases, with 12 bases separating them. The CDR3 is CASSLFGSAYEQYF. CDR3 in DNA: TGTGCCAGCAGCTTATTCGGGTCCGCATACGAGCAGTACTTC.

The chain employs TRBV5-1 and TRBJ2-7; D not resolved. Germline V gene sequence: CDR1 SGHRS, CDR2 YFSETQ. CDR3 length equals 13 residues. The germline V and J ends were trimmed by 5 bases and 6 bases, with 15 bases remaining between them. The CDR3 region has the DNA TGCGCCAGCAGATTTGGTGTTGGCTTCGAGCAGTACTTC. This codes for CASRFGVGFEQYF.